The next 12 T cell receptor beta chains were all read from a single sample in a study of beta chain features in type 1 diabetes (dated by TCRdb to the late 2010s). Library construction relied on the immunoSEQ multiplex PCR assay. The entire amount of isolated RNA was reverse transcribed using the High Capacity cDNA Reverse Transcription Kit, so the sequenced TCRB transcripts were expressed ones. This is the immuneACCESS table as TCRdb keeps it, with only in-frame sequences that have V and J called. A part of the clones is gone; compared with another copy, unresolved V genes explain less than half, and the rest is unexplained. The sample table lists some 270,000 clones, less than 15% of them with a count of one. About 0.03% of the sample rests with the top ten. The source material was naive CD4+ T cells from blood. This specimen's cell subset or site label, interpreted: true naive CD4+ T cells. These receptors were collected from a woman in her thirties or forties in good health.

The V and J genes are TRBV27 and TRBJ1-5, with 7 bases lining up with TRBD1. This CDR3 has 14 residues. The V gene end was trimmed by 6 bases and the J gene end by 5 bases; junction bases not matched to a gene: 7. Germline V gene sequence: CDR1 MNHEY, CDR2 SMNVEV (reference sequence). DNA for the CDR3: TGTGCCAGCAGGCCCGGGACAGATTATCAGCCCCAGCATTTT. Translating it yields CASRPGTDYQPQHF.

This clone was found a few times. The chain carries TRBV2 and TRBJ2-3; D is perhaps TRBD1 (6 bases). The CDR3 loop spans 14 amino acids. The germline V gene encodes CDR1 SNHLY and CDR2 FYNNEI. Trimming removed 7 bases at V and 1 base at J, with 12 bases between. As DNA, the CDR3 is TGTGCCAGCAACTCCAGGGGTCGCACAGATACGCAGTATTTT. The encoded protein is CASNSRGRTDTQYF.

The chain links TRBV5-6 to TRBJ1-5; possible D gene TRBD1, 5 bases. The CDR3 has 14 amino acids. From germline, CDR1 is SGHDT and CDR2 YYEEEE. Trimming took off 4 bases at V and 6 bases at J, with 14 bases between the two ends. CDR3 bases: TGTGCCAGCAGCCAGGACCGGGGGACTCAGCCCCAGCATTTT. Its translation is CASSQDRGTQPQHF.

This clone was picked up a small number of times. The gene calls are TRBV19 and TRBJ2-2; 11 positions match TRBD2. Trimming took 4 bases from V and 7 from J; bases not matched to a gene: 8. In germline, CDR1 is LNHDA, CDR2 SQIVND (reference sequence). This CDR3 contains 16 residues. In nucleotides, the CDR3 is TGTGCCAGTAGTACCCTAGCGGGGGGCCGAGGCGGGGAGCTGTTTTTT. Translation: CASSTLAGGRGGELFF.

This clone was detected only once. The rearrangement joins TRBV7-6 to TRBJ2-3; TRBD2 aligns across 8 bases. This CDR3 has 19 residues. V dropped 2 bases and J dropped 2; count of bases not matched to a gene: 15. Per germline, CDR1 SGHVS and CDR2 FNYEAQ. The DNA of the CDR3 is TGTGCCAGCAGCTTACTGGCGGGGGGACCAAGGGGGAACACAGATACGCAGTATTTT. Translation gives CASSLLAGGPRGNTDTQYF. The full variable domain, completed using reference TRBV7-6 and TRBJ2-3, is GAGVSQSPRYKVTKRGQDVALRCDPISGHVSLYWYRQALGQGPEFLTYFNYEAQQDKSGLPNDRFSAERPEGSISTLTIQRTEQRDSAMYRCASSLLAGGPRGNTDTQYFGPGTRLTVL.

The V gene is TRBV5-1, the J gene TRBJ1-5, with D uncertain. Germline-derived CDR1 and CDR2 are SGHRS and YFSETQ. The CDR3 extends over 15 amino acids. V dropped 0 bases and J dropped 3 bases, with 10 bases sitting between them. The CDR3, as DNA: TGCGCCAGCAGCTTGGATATCGGGATCAATCAGCCCCAGCATTTT. Translation gives CASSLDIGINQPQHF.

V and J are TRBV5-1 and TRBJ2-7; 9 positions match TRBD2. The CDR3 has 14 residues. CDR1 and CDR2 (germline): SGHRS, YFSETQ. V was clipped by 4 bases and J by 2 bases; unmatched bases: 4. The CDR3 loop reads CASSTRGGPYEQYF. The CDR3 bases are TGCGCCAGCAGCACGCGGGGGGGGCCCTACGAGCAGTACTTC.

The chain recombines TRBV9 with TRBJ2-3; 7 bases agree with TRBD2. The J segment lost 5 bases and the V segment lost 4 bases, leaving 7 bases of the junction unmatched. The V gene's germline CDR1 is SGDLS and CDR2 YYNGEE. This CDR3 is built from 14 residues. DNA for the CDR3: TGTGCCAGCAGCCAACGGGGGGTAGTAGATACGCAGTATTTT. It translates to CASSQRGVVDTQYF. Together with reference TRBV9 and TRBJ2-3, the CDR3 gives the full variable domain: DSGVTQTPKHLITATGQRVTLRCSPRSGDLSVYWYQQSLDQGLQFLIQYYNGEERAKGNILERFSAQQFPDLHSELNLSSLELGDSALYFCASSQRGVVDTQYFGPGTRLTVL.

This clone showed up many times. The chain carries TRBV14 and TRBJ2-7; perhaps TRBD2 as D (6 bases). Germline CDR1 reads SGHDN; CDR2 reads FVKESK. This CDR3 region has 11 residues. V lost 4 bases, J lost 7 bases, and 8 bases lay in between. CDR3 bases: TGTGCCAGCAGCCGCGGGGTTGAGCAGTACTTC. Its protein product is CASSRGVEQYF.

This clone was seen more than once but under ten times. The chain recombines TRBV9 with TRBJ1-5, with 8 bases identical to TRBD1. V was clipped by 4 bases and J by 4 bases; unmatched bases: 7. This CDR3 spans 15 amino acids. Germline CDR1 and CDR2: SGDLS and YYNGEE. The chain's CDR3 is CASSPRGQGNQPQHF. Here the CDR3 DNA reads TGTGCCAGCAGCCCTCGAGGACAGGGTAATCAGCCCCAGCATTTT.

A few counts support this clone. The chain employs TRBV6-5 and TRBJ1-6, with D perhaps matching TRBD1 (5 bases). Trimming took 2 bases from V and 5 from J, leaving 7 bases between them. This CDR3 has 14 residues. The germline V gene has CDR1 MNHEY and CDR2 SVGAGI. As DNA, the CDR3 is TGTGCCAGCAGTTACCGGGGGGATAATTCACCCCTCCACTTT. It is translated as CASSYRGDNSPLHF.

Of note for this clone: Other DNA sequences within the sample encode an identical CDR3. This chain links TRBV7-9 with TRBJ2-7, with D perhaps TRBD2 (7 bases). This CDR3 contains 16 residues. V gave up 1 base and J gave up 2 bases, with 15 bases separating them. Germline lookup yields CDR1 SEHNR and CDR2 FQNEAQ (reference sequence). The DNA for the CDR3 is TGTGCCAGCAGCTTAGTGGTGGGGGGGCCTCCCTACGAGCAGTACTTC. This gives the protein CASSLVVGGPPYEQYF.